This T cell receptor beta chain was recovered during a study of cytomegalovirus exposure and HLA in healthy donors. Primers included in the PCR were 60 Vbeta and 13 Jbeta primers. Sequencing used immunoSEQ multiplex PCR; TCRdb keeps in-frame clones, though not all of them. The table lists 200,000 to 250,000 clones, with approximately 0.98% in the top ten. Germline V gene lookup returns CDR1 SGHTS and CDR2 YDEGEE. The length of the CDR3 is 14 residues. Trimming pared 1 base from V and 5 bases from J, leaving 11 bases between. The chain combines TRBV5-8 with TRBJ2-3; tentative D call: TRBD2 (5 bases). The receptor comes from a woman in her 30s in good health and CMV-seropositive. Sequencing used PBMCs. CDR3 region: CASSLTGRGDTQYF. As DNA, the CDR3 is TGTGCCAGCAGCTTGACGGGTCGGGGAGATACGCAGTATTTT.